The clone carrying this TCR beta chain was recorded a few times. Its target is unknown. This record comes from a study of OX40 agonist ivuxolimab in advanced cancers. CDR1 SEHNR and CDR2 FQNEAQ come from the germline V gene (reference sequence). Germline trimming cut 4 bases from V and 7 bases from J; bases unmatched to any gene: 13. The CDR3 sequence is 16 residues long. Overall study findings and caveats: CD8+ T cells were the subset that, on average, had more expanded clones than CD4+.

The timepoints at which blood was sampled were baseline, cycle 4 day 1, and cycle 7 day 1. The protocol was immunoSEQ multiplex PCR, while the TCRdb copy is restricted to in-frame clones and leaves out a portion. The sample has tens of thousands of clones; about 84% are singletons. This chain connects TRBV7-9 to TRBJ2-1, with 7 bases matching TRBD2. The sequencing used CD4+ or CD8+ T cells sorted from blood, collected in a trial of the OX40 agonist ivuxolimab. This sequence was found in an adult with an advanced solid tumor such as melanoma, head and neck, liver or kidney cancer. The CDR3 region is CASSSRDYSLGNEQFF. The CDR3 coding sequence is TGTGCCAGCAGCTCCCGGGACTACTCCCTTGGGAATGAGCAGTTCTTC.